This is a list of T cell receptor beta chains from one sample in a study of T cell repertoires in ileal Crohn's disease. The method was immunoSEQ multiplex PCR; TCRdb's version includes in-frame clones alone and lacks a portion of them. The table lists under 8,500 clones, 83% of them singletons. The sample taken for sequencing was ileal tissue. The source is an adult with Crohn's disease. CDR3s include the opening cysteine and the closing phenylalanine or tryptophan. The D gene is left open where the match is weak. Some rows mark clone size as missing; the rest say once, few, many or name a class of expanded clone.

j_call,v_call,d_call,clone_size,cdr3_nt,cdr3_aa
TRBJ1-5,TRBV30,TRBD1,-,TGTGCCTGGAGTCCAGGGACAGGGCGGCCCCAGCATTTT,CAWSPGTGRPQHF
TRBJ2-3,TRBV7-9,-,-,TGTGCCAGCAGCGCCGGGACTACAGATACGCAGTATTTT,CASSAGTTDTQYF
TRBJ2-3,TRBV19,TRBD1,-,TGTGCCAGTAGTATAGGAGGGGGCAGCACAGATACGCAGTATTTT,CASSIGGGSTDTQYF
TRBJ2-1,TRBV30,-,-,TGTGCCTGGAGTGTACTGGTCTACCCGGATGAGCAGTTCTTC,CAWSVLVYPDEQFF
TRBJ2-5,TRBV5-4,TRBD1,-,TGTGCCAGCAGTAACAGGGGTACGGCCAAAGAGACCCAGTACTTC,CASSNRGTAKETQYF
TRBJ1-2,TRBV5-6,TRBD1,-,TGTGCCAGCAGCTTATTCGGGGACAGGGAAATCTATGGCTACACCTTC,CASSLFGDREIYGYTF
TRBJ2-3,TRBV6-4,TRBD2,-,TGTGCCAGCAGTGCTAGCGGGAGCCCAGATACGCAGTATTTT,CASSASGSPDTQYF
TRBJ1-4,TRBV7-9,-,-,TGTGCCAGCAGCTTAGCGCGGGCAGCAGCAACTAATGAAAAACTGTTTTTT,CASSLARAAATNEKLFF
TRBJ2-1,TRBV2,-,-,TGTGCCAGCAGTGAACCTGGGCGGGGAGCCTACAATGAGCAGTTCTTC,CASSEPGRGAYNEQFF
TRBJ2-7,TRBV25-1,-,-,TGTGCCAGCAGTAAAGCCGGGGCAGGGGACTACGAGCAGTACTTC,CASSKAGAGDYEQYF
TRBJ1-3,TRBV4-3,-,-,TGCGCCAGCAGCGAAAGGGAGTTCAGGCCTGGAAACACCATATATTTT,CASSEREFRPGNTIYF
TRBJ2-5,TRBV5-1,TRBD2,-,TGCGCCAGCAGCTCGGACCCGGGGGGGGAGACCCAGTACTTC,CASSSDPGGETQYF
TRBJ2-7,TRBV10-3,TRBD2,-,TGTGCCATCAGTGAGGGGACTAGCGGGAGCTCCTACGAGCAGTACTTC,CAISEGTSGSSYEQYF
TRBJ2-5,TRBV6-1,-,-,TGTGCCAGCAGTGATGGGTCTGGGGCAGAGACCCAGTACTTC,CASSDGSGAETQYF
TRBJ1-4,TRBV7-6,TRBD1,-,TGTGCCAGCAGCCCGGCCACAGGGGGAACTAATGAAAAACTGTTTTTT,CASSPATGGTNEKLFF
TRBJ2-1,TRBV10-2,-,-,TGCGCCAGCAGTTTTAGCGAGTACAATGAGCAGTTCTTC,CASSFSEYNEQFF
TRBJ1-5,TRBV6-6,-,-,TGTGCCAGCAGTCAACCACTTCAGCCCCAGCATTTT,CASSQPLQPQHF
TRBJ1-1,TRBV6-6,TRBD1,-,TGTGCCAGCAGTTCTATCCGGGACAGGGGAGGTACTGAAGCTTTCTTT,CASSSIRDRGGTEAFF
TRBJ2-2,TRBV27,TRBD1,-,TGTGCCAGTAAGACAGGGCCGAACACCGGGGAGCTGTTTTTT,CASKTGPNTGELFF
TRBJ2-3,TRBV7-2,-,-,TGTGCCAGCAGCTTAAAGGCGGGGGATACGCAGTATTTT,CASSLKAGDTQYF
TRBJ1-4,TRBV18,-,-,TGTGCCAGCTCACCCTTAGGACAGACAAATGAAAAACTGTTTTTT,CASSPLGQTNEKLFF
TRBJ2-4,TRBV15,TRBD2,-,TGTGCCACCAGCAGAGATCCAACTAGCGGGAGGACTTGGGCCAAAAACATTCAGTACTTC,CATSRDPTSGRTWAKNIQYF
TRBJ1-1,TRBV15,TRBD1,-,TGTGCCACCAGCAGAGTACCAGGGGGCCAACCGTGGAGGACTGAAGCTTTCTTT,CATSRVPGGQPWRTEAFF
TRBJ1-2,TRBV5-1,TRBD1,-,TGCGCCAGCCAAGAACCAGGACAGGACTTCTATGGCTACACCTTC,CASQEPGQDFYGYTF
TRBJ2-3,TRBV5-6,TRBD2,-,TGTGCCAGCAGCCGAGCGGGGGGGGTCACAGATACGCAGTATTTT,CASSRAGGVTDTQYF
TRBJ2-3,TRBV28,-,-,TGTGCCAGCAGTTTATCGGGTACTAATACGCAGTATTTT,CASSLSGTNTQYF
TRBJ2-1,TRBV4-1,TRBD2,-,TGCGCCAGCAGCCAAGTAGGACTAGCCGGTGAGCAGTTCTTC,CASSQVGLAGEQFF
TRBJ1-2,TRBV4-1,-,-,TGCGCCAGCAGCCAAGATTTCGGGGAACGCCCTTTATATGGCTACACCTTC,CASSQDFGERPLYGYTF
TRBJ2-2,TRBV30,TRBD2,-,TGTGCCTGGAGACGGGGGGCGAACACCGGGGAGCTGTTTTTT,CAWRRGANTGELFF
TRBJ1-5,TRBV15,-,-,TGTGCCACCAGCAGAGGGGGAGGGGGGGCCCAGCATTTT,CATSRGGGGAQHF
TRBJ2-5,TRBV6-5,-,-,TGTGCCAGCAGTTATGGACTCGAAAGGGAGACCCAGTACTTC,CASSYGLERETQYF
TRBJ2-3,TRBV15,-,-,TGTGCCACCAGCGGAAATCCGGGACTGAGCACAGATACGCAGTATTTT,CATSGNPGLSTDTQYF
TRBJ2-7,TRBV27,-,few,TGTGCCAGCAGTTTAGGGCAGTTCTACGAGCAGTACTTC,CASSLGQFYEQYF
TRBJ2-2,TRBV28,-,-,TGTGCCAGCAGTTTAACGTACAGCGGGGAGCTGTTTTTT,CASSLTYSGELFF
TRBJ2-1,TRBV28,-,-,TGTGCCAGCAGTTTGCGGGGTTACAATGAGCAGTTCTTC,CASSLRGYNEQFF
TRBJ1-1,TRBV18,TRBD1,-,TGTGCCAGCTTAACAGGGGCCCTCACTGAAGCTTTCTTT,CASLTGALTEAFF
TRBJ1-2,TRBV18,TRBD1,-,TGTGCCAGCTCACCAAACAGGGGAGCATCGGACTATGGCTACACCTTC,CASSPNRGASDYGYTF
TRBJ1-1,TRBV19,-,-,TGTGCCAGTAAGCTATACCAGGGTGAAGCTTTCTTT,CASKLYQGEAFF
TRBJ2-2,TRBV5-1,-,-,TGCGCCAGCAGCTTGGGGTTCGGGAGCGGTACCGGGGAGCTGTTTTTT,CASSLGFGSGTGELFF
TRBJ1-2,TRBV6-6,TRBD1,-,TGTGCCAGCAACACAGGGGTATTCTATGGCTACACCTTC,CASNTGVFYGYTF
TRBJ2-7,TRBV6-1,-,-,TGTGCCAGCAGTGAAGCCGAGTCCTACGAGCAGTACTTC,CASSEAESYEQYF
TRBJ2-1,TRBV28,-,-,TGTGCCAGCAGTTCCGGGAGCTCCTACAATGAGCAGTTCTTC,CASSSGSSYNEQFF
TRBJ2-3,TRBV5-1,TRBD2,once,TGCGCCAGCAGCTTAGGACTAGCGGCCACAGATACGCAGTATTTT,CASSLGLAATDTQYF
TRBJ2-7,TRBV30,TRBD1,-,TGTGCCTCCGGGACAGGGATGGGGTACGAGCAGTACTTC,CASGTGMGYEQYF
TRBJ2-3,TRBV6-1,-,few,TGTGCCAGCAGTGAAGGTGACGGGAGCGGGTCAGATACGCAGTATTTT,CASSEGDGSGSDTQYF
TRBJ1-2,TRBV5-4,-,-,TGTGCCACTAGGGGGGGTAACAGGGTCTTCTATGGCTACACCTTC,CATRGGNRVFYGYTF
TRBJ2-1,TRBV27,-,few,TGTGCCAGCAGGGGCCAGAGCTATTACGATGAGCAGTTCTTC,CASRGQSYYDEQFF
TRBJ2-7,TRBV7-8,TRBD1,-,TGTGCCAGCAGCTTCACCTCAGGGGGTTCCTACGAGCAGTACTTC,CASSFTSGGSYEQYF
TRBJ2-2,TRBV6-4,TRBD1,-,TGTGCCAGCAGTGAAAGGACAGGGGACGCCGGGGAGCTGTTTTTT,CASSERTGDAGELFF
TRBJ2-7,TRBV19,-,-,TGTGCCAGTAGTATGTCCGGCGGCGGGATCTACGAGCAGTACTTC,CASSMSGGGIYEQYF
TRBJ2-2,TRBV7-6,TRBD1,once,TGTGCCAGCAGCCAGTCGGCGACAGGGGGGAGCACCGGGGAGCTGTTTTTT,CASSQSATGGSTGELFF
TRBJ2-2,TRBV2,-,-,TGTGCCAGCAGGGCCACCGGGGAGCTGTTTTTT,CASRATGELFF
TRBJ2-7,TRBV28,-,-,TGTGCCAGCAGTCTCCCCGGGTTTGGGCAGTACTTC,CASSLPGFGQYF